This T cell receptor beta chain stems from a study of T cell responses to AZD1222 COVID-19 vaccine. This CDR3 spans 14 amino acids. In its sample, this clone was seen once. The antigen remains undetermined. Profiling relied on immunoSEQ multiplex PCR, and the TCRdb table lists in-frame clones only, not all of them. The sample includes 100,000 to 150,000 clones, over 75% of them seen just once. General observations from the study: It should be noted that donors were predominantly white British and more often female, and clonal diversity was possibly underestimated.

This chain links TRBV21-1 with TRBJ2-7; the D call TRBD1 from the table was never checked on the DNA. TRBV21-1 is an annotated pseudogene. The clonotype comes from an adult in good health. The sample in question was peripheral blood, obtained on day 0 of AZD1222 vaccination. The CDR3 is CASIKDSLLYEQYF. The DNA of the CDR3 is TGTGCCAGCATCAAAGACAGTCTACTCTACGAGCAGTACTTC.